The entry below gives a single TCR beta chain sequence along with its context. The entry originates in a study of T-cell memory formation after mild COVID-19. Study overall: Largely donor-specific sequence clusters came from two donors.

CDR1 is MGHRA and CDR2 is YSYEKL in the germline V gene. The CDR3 spans 15 residues. With 3 bases clipped from V and 5 bases from J, the junction kept 7 bases outside the gene matches. 5'RACE, which relied on constant-segment primers, yielded TCR alpha and TCR beta cDNA libraries carrying sample barcodes and UMIs. TCRdb fed the 5' RACE reads into MiXCR, producing one record per CDR3 protein. This table has about 320,000 distinct CDR3 sequences, 13% to 15% appearing once. This clonotype was sampled from a man younger than 35 who had mild COVID-19 (a few samples of this study predate the infection). Cell type and time point are not known. The rearrangement uses TRBV4-1 and TRBJ1-2; 9 nucleotides agree with TRBD1. The sequenced sample consisted of PBMCs or a T cell subset sorted from them (not recorded which). The DNA for the CDR3 is TGCGCCAGCAGCCACCGAGGACAGGGGAGATATGGCTACACCTTC. It specifies CASSHRGQGRYGYTF.